These 17 T cell receptor beta chains came from one sample sequenced in a study of cytomegalovirus exposure and HLA in healthy donors. A multiplex PCR was run with 60 Vbeta primers and 13 Jbeta primers. TCRdb's copy holds only in-frame clones and misses some; the assay was immunoSEQ multiplex PCR. The table includes about 130,000 clones, 60% to 80% detected once. The sequenced sample was PBMCs. All receptors come from a woman aged 55-70 years in good health and CMV-seronegative.

This clone appeared a single time. A read error may produce the germline difference seen at one junction end. This same CDR3 is encoded by further DNA sequences in the sample. The CDR3 DNA is TGTGCCAGCAGCTTTTGGACAGCTAGCTCCTATAATTCCCCCCTCCACTTT. It specifies CASSFWTASSYNSPLHF. The chain combines TRBV5-6 with TRBJ1-6, with a weak D call TRBD1 (6 bases). In germline, CDR1 is SGHDT, CDR2 YYEEEE. This CDR3 spans 17 amino acids.

This clone was detected only a few times. V is TRBV12-1 and J is TRBJ2-5; TRBD2 is taken as the D call from the table, unchecked against the DNA. The J call may not be correct, given that the DNA end is closer to TRBJ2-7. TRBV12-1 has pseudogene status. The CDR3 is 10 residues long. CDR3: CASSFSEQYF. In DNA, the CDR3 is TGTGCCAGCAGCTTTTCCGAGCAGTACTTC.

V and J are TRBV28 and TRBJ1-2; TRBD1 matches at 8 bases. V trimming: 4 bases; J trimming: 4 bases; junction bases outside the gene matches: 8. The CDR3 consists of 15 residues. Germline CDR1 is MDHEN and CDR2 is SYDVKM. In nucleotides, the CDR3 is TGTGCCAGCAGTTCCCCTGGGACAGGTGGCTATGGCTACACCTTC. This sequence encodes CASSSPGTGGYGYTF.

This clone is a singleton in its sample. The chain joins TRBV6-6 to TRBJ1-2, with 11 bases matching TRBD1. From germline, CDR1 is MNHNY and CDR2 SVGAGI (reference sequence). The ends lost 5 bases at V and 6 bases at J; junction bases unmatched: 2. The CDR3 extends over 13 amino acids. The chain's CDR3 is CASSRDRGDGYTF. In DNA, the CDR3 is TGTGCCAGCAGTCGGGACAGGGGGGATGGCTACACCTTC.

This chain connects TRBV21-1 to TRBJ1-5. TRBV21-1 is deemed a pseudogene. The CDR3 consists of 14 residues. The CDR3 DNA is TGTGCCGGCCAAGAACAACAGAAGCGGGGGCCCCAGCATTTT. This translates into CAGQEQQKRGPQHF.

Only a few counts were recorded for this clone. The CDR3 DNA follows: TGTGCCAGCAGCGCCCCGGGACAGGGGGACACTGAAGCTTTCTTT. The encoded protein is CASSAPGQGDTEAFF. The rearrangement links TRBV5-4 to TRBJ1-1; 11 positions agree with TRBD1. V lost 4 bases and J lost 3; bases outside the gene matches: 5. The germline gives CDR1 SGHNT, CDR2 YYREEE (reference sequence). This CDR3 region has 15 residues.

The rearrangement joins TRBV19 to TRBJ2-2; D ambiguous. CDR3 length: 15 residues. The ends were cut back, 6 bases at V and 0 bases at J, with 11 bases in the middle. Per germline, CDR1 LNHDA and CDR2 SQIVND (reference sequence). As DNA, the CDR3 is TGTGCCAGTAGGCCTCAGGTCCCGAACACCGGGGAGCTGTTTTTT. As protein: CASRPQVPNTGELFF.

This chain joins TRBV27 and TRBJ2-5, with unresolved D. CDR1 MNHEY and CDR2 SMNVEV come from the germline V gene (reference sequence). V lost 5 bases and J lost 2, with 15 bases in between. This CDR3 has 15 residues. CDR3 amino acids: CASSAIAWSQETQYF. For the CDR3, the DNA is TGTGCCAGCAGTGCTATCGCCTGGTCACAAGAGACCCAGTACTTC.

The chain combines TRBV19 with TRBJ2-2, with 9 bases identical to TRBD1. This CDR3 spans 16 amino acids. The germline CDR1 and CDR2 sequences are LNHDA and SQIVND (reference sequence). J lost 1 base, V lost 7 bases, and 7 bases had no gene match. In nucleotides, the CDR3 is TGTGCCAGTACGAGGACGGACAGGGGGAACACCGGGGAGCTGTTTTTT. It yields the protein CASTRTDRGNTGELFF.

The rearrangement links TRBV27 to TRBJ1-3; a weak D match, TRBD1 (6 bases). Germline V gene data show CDR1 as MNHEY and CDR2 as SMNVEV (reference sequence). Trimming took off 4 bases at V and 0 bases at J, with 13 bases between the two ends. CDR3 length: 16 residues. The CDR3 nucleotides are TGTGCCAGCAGTTCTAGGCAGGGGATCTCTGGAAACACCATATATTTT. The encoded protein is CASSSRQGISGNTIYF.

There are a few counts of this clone. This chain links TRBV6-5 with TRBJ1-2, with a weak D call TRBD1 (5 bases). The CDR3 extends over 13 amino acids. Looked up from germline, CDR1 is MNHEY and CDR2 is SVGAGI. V lost 6 bases to trimming and J lost 2 bases, with 10 bases between them. CDR3 nucleotides: TGTGCCAGCAGCCGCGACAGCAACTATGGCTACACCTTC. Translation: CASSRDSNYGYTF.

The J gene is TRBJ1-4, the V gene TRBV5-1; 7 bases match TRBD1. The J segment lost 7 bases and the V segment lost 3 bases, leaving 9 bases of the junction unmatched. The CDR3 runs to 15 residues. The germline gives CDR1 SGHRS, CDR2 YFSETQ. CDR3 sequence (DNA): TGCGCCAGCAGCTCCTGGACAGGCGGCGTTGAAAAACTGTTTTTT. As protein: CASSSWTGGVEKLFF.

The rearrangement joins TRBV5-1 to TRBJ2-5, with a tentative D call TRBD1 (6 bases). Trimming took off 4 bases at V and 0 bases at J, with 10 bases between the two ends. CDR3 length equals 14 residues. Germline CDR1 is SGHRS and CDR2 is YFSETQ. CDR3 sequence reads: CASSLEGDQETQYF. The CDR3 bases are TGCGCCAGCAGCCTCGAGGGGGACCAAGAGACCCAGTACTTC. The full variable domain, in which reference TRBV5-1 and TRBJ2-5 provide the parts outside the CDR3, is KAGVTQTPRYLIKTRGQQVTLSCSPISGHRSVSWYQQTPGQGLQFLFEYFSETQRNKGNFPGRFSGRQFSNSRSEMNVSTLELGDSALYLCASSLEGDQETQYFGPGTRLLVL.

V and J are TRBV18 and TRBJ2-1; TRBD2 agrees at 7 bases. The V segment lost 3 bases and the J segment 2 bases; nucleotides outside the gene matches: 10. CDR1 and CDR2 (germline): KGHSH, LQKENI. The CDR3 loop spans 17 amino acids. For the CDR3, the DNA is TGTGCCAGCTCACCGCCTACTAGCGTTCCTGCCTACAATGAGCAGTTCTTC. Its translation: CASSPPTSVPAYNEQFF.

CDR3 coding DNA: TGTGCCAGCAGCCTAGGGACAGGGATTGTCGGGGAGCTGTTTTTT. Translated: CASSLGTGIVGELFF. This chain connects TRBV14 to TRBJ2-2; TRBD1 matches at 9 bases. This CDR3 is 15 amino acids long. The trim removed 4 bases at V and 7 bases at J, leaving 7 bases unmatched. Germline values: CDR1 SGHDN, CDR2 FVKESK.

This chain connects TRBV1 to TRBJ1-3. TRBV1 is tagged as a pseudogene. This CDR3 has 19 amino acids. CDR3 protein: CTSSQDWNPTRNAGNTIYF. The DNA for the CDR3 is TGCACCAGCAGCCAAGATTGGAATCCCACGAGGAACGCTGGAAACACCATATATTTT.

The chain joins TRBV6-1 to TRBJ1-5; 8 nucleotides align to TRBD1. Looked up from germline, CDR1 is MNHNS and CDR2 is SASEGT. The V segment lost 7 bases and the J segment 7 bases; nucleotides outside the gene matches: 9. The CDR3 runs 14 residues. The CDR3 region is CASTIDRGLQPQHF. In DNA, the CDR3 is TGTGCCAGCACCATTGACAGGGGCCTCCAGCCCCAGCATTTT.